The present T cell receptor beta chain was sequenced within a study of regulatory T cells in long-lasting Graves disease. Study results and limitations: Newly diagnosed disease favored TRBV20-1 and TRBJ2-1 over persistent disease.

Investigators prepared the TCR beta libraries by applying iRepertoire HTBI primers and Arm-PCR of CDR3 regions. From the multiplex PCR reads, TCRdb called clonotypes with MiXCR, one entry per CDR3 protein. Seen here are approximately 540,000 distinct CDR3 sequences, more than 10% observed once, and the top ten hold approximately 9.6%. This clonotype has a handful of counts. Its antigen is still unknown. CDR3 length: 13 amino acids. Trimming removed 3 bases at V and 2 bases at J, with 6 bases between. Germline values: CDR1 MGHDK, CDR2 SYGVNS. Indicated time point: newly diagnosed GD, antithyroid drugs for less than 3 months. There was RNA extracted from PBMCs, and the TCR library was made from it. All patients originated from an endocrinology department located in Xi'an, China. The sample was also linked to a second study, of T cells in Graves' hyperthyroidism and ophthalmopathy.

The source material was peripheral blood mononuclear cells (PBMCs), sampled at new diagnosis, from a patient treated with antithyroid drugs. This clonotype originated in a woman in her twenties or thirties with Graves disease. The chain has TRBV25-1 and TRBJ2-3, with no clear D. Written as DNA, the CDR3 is TGTGCCAGCAGTGACGGGCCCACAGATACGCAGTATTTT. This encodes CASSDGPTDTQYF. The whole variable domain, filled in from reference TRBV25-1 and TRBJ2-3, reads EADIYQTPRYLVIGTGKKITLECSQTMGHDKMYWYQQDPGMELHLIHYSYGVNSTEKGDLSSESTVSRIRTEHFPLTLESARPSHTSQYLCASSDGPTDTQYFGPGTRLTVL.